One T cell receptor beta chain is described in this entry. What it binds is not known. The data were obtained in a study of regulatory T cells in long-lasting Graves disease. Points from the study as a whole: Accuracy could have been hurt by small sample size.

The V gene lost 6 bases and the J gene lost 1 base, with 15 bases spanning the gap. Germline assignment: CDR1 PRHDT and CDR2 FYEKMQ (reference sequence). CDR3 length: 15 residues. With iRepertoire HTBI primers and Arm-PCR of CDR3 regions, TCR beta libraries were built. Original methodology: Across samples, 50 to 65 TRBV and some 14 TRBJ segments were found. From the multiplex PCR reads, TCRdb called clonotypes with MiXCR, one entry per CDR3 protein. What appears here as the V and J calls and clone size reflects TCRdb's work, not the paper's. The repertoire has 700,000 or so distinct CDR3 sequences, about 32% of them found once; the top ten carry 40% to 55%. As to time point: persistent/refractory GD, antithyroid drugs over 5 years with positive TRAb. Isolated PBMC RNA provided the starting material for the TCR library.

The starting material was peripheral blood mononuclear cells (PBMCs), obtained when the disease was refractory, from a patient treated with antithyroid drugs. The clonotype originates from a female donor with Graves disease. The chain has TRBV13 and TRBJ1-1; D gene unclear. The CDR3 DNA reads TGTGCCAGCAGGGATCTTGGTGGGTCGAACACTGAAGCTTTCTTT. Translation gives CASRDLGGSNTEAFF.